This is a list of T cell receptor beta chains from one sample in a study of blood T cell repertoires in COVID-19. TCRdb's copy holds only in-frame clones and misses some; the assay was immunoSEQ multiplex PCR. The table shows about 360,000 clones, with roughly 90% occurring only once. Sequenced: peripheral blood. The receptors derive from a woman in her sixties or seventies with COVID-19, enrolled during active disease. Each CDR3 is given with its conserved first and last residue. A D gene is named only where the DNA matches it firmly. Only some rows state a clone size, as once, few, many or a class for expanded clones.

V gene,clone size,J gene,D gene,CDR3 protein,CDR3 DNA
TRBV30,-,TRBJ2-7,-,CAWSVWGLRSYEQYF,TGTGCCTGGAGTGTATGGGGGCTAAGGTCCTACGAGCAGTACTTC
TRBV6-5,-,TRBJ1-2,-,CASSYSLTASYGYTF,TGTGCCAGCAGTTACTCTCTGACAGCGTCCTATGGCTACACCTTC
TRBV10-3,-,TRBJ2-3,TRBD2,CAISLAGGYTDTQYF,TGTGCCATCAGTTTAGCGGGGGGCTACACAGATACGCAGTATTTT
TRBV5-1,-,TRBJ1-2,-,CASSLAFGGAYGYTF,TGCGCCAGCAGCTTGGCGTTCGGGGGGGCCTATGGCTACACCTTC
TRBV7-3,-,TRBJ1-2,TRBD1,CASSLQGDRAHGYTF,TGTGCCAGCAGTCTTCAGGGGGACAGGGCCCATGGCTACACCTTC
TRBV20-1,-,TRBJ1-1,-,CSASNHIEAFF,TGCAGTGCTAGCAACCACATTGAAGCTTTCTTT
TRBV7-9,-,TRBJ1-1,-,CASSLVGGPNTEAFF,TGTGCCAGCAGCTTAGTCGGGGGGCCGAACACTGAAGCTTTCTTT
TRBV7-2,-,TRBJ2-7,TRBD1,CASSPFGTGQGEQYF,TGTGCCAGCAGCCCCTTCGGGACAGGGCAGGGCGAGCAGTACTTC
TRBV6-2/TRBV6-3,-,TRBJ2-3,-,CASNPPTEDTQYF,TGTGCCAGCAACCCACCTACTGAAGATACGCAGTATTTT
TRBV18,-,TRBJ2-3,-,CASSPSGADTQYF,TGTGCCAGCTCACCATCGGGGGCAGATACGCAGTATTTT
TRBV2,-,TRBJ2-7,TRBD2,CASKDSGGLGEQYF,TGTGCCAGCAAGGATAGCGGGGGATTGGGCGAGCAGTACTTC
TRBV28,-,TRBJ2-2,-,CASSLGQNTGELFF,TGTGCCAGCAGTCTGGGACAGAACACCGGGGAGCTGTTTTTT
TRBV5-1,-,TRBJ2-1,TRBD2,CASSHPGRGDSYNEQFF,TGCGCCAGCAGCCACCCTGGGCGGGGGGACTCCTACAATGAGCAGTTCTTC
TRBV6-1,-,TRBJ1-6,-,CASSDGKRYRVQNSPLHF,TGTGCCAGCAGTGATGGGAAACGGTACAGGGTACAGAATTCACCCCTCCACTTT
TRBV7-9,-,TRBJ1-1,-,CASSLIGASTEAFF,TGTGCCAGCAGCTTAATCGGTGCGAGCACTGAAGCTTTCTTT
TRBV5-1,-,TRBJ2-5,-,CASSSTGEAQYF,TGCGCCAGCAGCTCCACGGGGGAGGCCCAGTACTTC
TRBV12-5,-,TRBJ1-2,TRBD1,CASGPTGENYGYTF,TGTGCTAGTGGTCCGACAGGGGAGAACTATGGCTACACCTTC
TRBV7-6,once,TRBJ1-3,-,CASSLDRGTGNTIYF,TGTGCCAGCAGCTTAGATCGAGGGACTGGAAACACCATATATTTT
TRBV6-2/TRBV6-3,once,TRBJ2-7,TRBD1,CASSYSGQGQYF,TGTGCCAGCAGTTACTCCGGACAGGGCCAGTACTTC
TRBV4-3,-,TRBJ2-3,TRBD2,CASSQGTSGGTDTQYF,TGCGCCAGCAGCCAAGGTACTAGCGGGGGCACAGATACGCAGTATTTT
TRBV27,-,TRBJ1-1,-,CASSLGGDWSEAFF,TGTGCCAGCAGTTTGGGAGGGGATTGGTCTGAAGCTTTCTTT
TRBV5-1,-,TRBJ1-2,-,CASRPLEGYYGYTF,TGCGCCAGCAGACCCCTTGAGGGTTACTATGGCTACACCTTC
TRBV9,-,TRBJ1-5,TRBD1,CASSVGTGLYSNQPQHF,TGTGCCAGCAGCGTCGGGACAGGGTTGTATAGCAATCAGCCCCAGCATTTT
TRBV7-2,-,TRBJ2-7,-,CASSLGGAPYEQYF,TGTGCCAGCAGCTTAGGCGGTGCCCCCTACGAGCAGTACTTC
TRBV6-5,-,TRBJ2-1,-,CASSPIGLGGGEQFF,TGTGCCAGCAGCCCCATCGGTCTCGGAGGGGGCGAGCAGTTCTTC
TRBV7-8,few,TRBJ1-5,-,CASSPDRDQPQHF,TGTGCCAGCAGCCCCGATCGAGATCAGCCCCAGCATTTT
TRBV19,few,TRBJ1-5,-,CASGTPAPDQPQHF,TGTGCCAGCGGGACTCCCGCCCCAGATCAGCCCCAGCATTTT
TRBV7-2,-,TRBJ1-2,-,CASSLPGLNYGYTF,TGTGCCAGCAGCTTGCCAGGCCTAAACTATGGCTACACCTTC
TRBV5-6,once,TRBJ1-1,-,CASSLGRTEAFF,TGTGCCAGCAGCCTAGGGAGGACTGAAGCTTTCTTT
TRBV7-9,-,TRBJ1-1,-,CASSLASEAFF,TGTGCCAGCAGCTTAGCCAGTGAAGCTTTCTTT
TRBV11-2,few,TRBJ1-2,-,CASSLPTDYGYTF,TGTGCCAGCAGTTTACCGACAGACTATGGCTACACCTTC
TRBV19,few,TRBJ2-1,-,CASSITGIHNEQFF,TGTGCCAGTAGTATAACAGGGATCCACAATGAGCAGTTCTTC
TRBV9,-,TRBJ1-2,-,CASSVDATSGGYTF,TGTGCCAGCAGCGTAGACGCCACCTCCGGGGGCTACACCTTC
TRBV5-1,-,TRBJ1-1,-,CASSLESQSTEAFF,TGCGCCAGCAGCTTGGAGTCCCAGTCCACTGAAGCTTTCTTT
TRBV25-1,-,TRBJ2-5,TRBD1,CASSDLRDRVFVETQYF,TGTGCCAGCAGTGACCTACGGGACAGGGTCTTTGTAGAGACCCAGTACTTC
TRBV30,-,TRBJ2-7,TRBD1,CASGTGIYEQYF,TGTGCCTCCGGGACAGGGATCTACGAGCAGTACTTC
TRBV5-1,-,TRBJ1-2,TRBD1,CASRTTGKWNGYTF,TGCGCCAGCAGAACGACAGGGAAATGGAATGGCTACACCTTC
TRBV6-2/TRBV6-3,-,TRBJ1-2,-,CASSYLAASYGYTF,TGTGCCAGCAGTTACTTGGCAGCGAGTTATGGCTACACCTTC
TRBV12-5,-,TRBJ1-6,-,CASGLVLGAGDYNSPLHF,TGTGCTAGTGGTTTGGTACTTGGGGCTGGGGACTATAATTCACCCCTCCACTTT
TRBV30,-,TRBJ2-7,-,CARKGPSGGNEQYF,TGTGCCCGCAAAGGGCCCTCCGGGGGAAACGAGCAGTACTTC
TRBV30,-,TRBJ1-6,-,CAWSVAGGDIYNSPLHF,TGTGCCTGGAGTGTAGCGGGAGGGGATATTTATAATTCACCCCTCCACTTT
TRBV6-5,once,TRBJ1-1,TRBD1,CASSYSGGTGGTEAFF,TGTGCCAGCAGTTACTCGGGGGGGACAGGGGGCACTGAAGCTTTCTTT
TRBV20-1,-,TRBJ1-2,-,CSASPGGNYGYTF,TGCAGTGCTAGTCCAGGTGGAAACTATGGCTACACCTTC
TRBV9,-,TRBJ2-1,-,CASSVAPSSYNEQFF,TGTGCCAGCAGCGTAGCCCCGAGCTCCTACAATGAGCAGTTCTTC
TRBV5-1,-,TRBJ2-1,-,CASSFGLEHYNEQFF,TGCGCCAGCAGCTTCGGACTCGAGCACTACAATGAGCAGTTCTTC
TRBV7-6,-,TRBJ1-1,-,CASSSTSDSFSNTEAFF,TGTGCCAGCAGCTCAACCTCAGACAGTTTTTCGAACACTGAAGCTTTCTTT
TRBV11-3,once,TRBJ2-1,TRBD2,CASSLGVAGGVYNEQFF,TGTGCCAGCAGCTTAGGGGTAGCGGGGGGCGTTTACAATGAGCAGTTCTTC
TRBV12-3/TRBV12-4,-,TRBJ2-3,-,CASNSRGADTQYF,TGTGCCAGCAATTCCAGGGGTGCAGATACGCAGTATTTT
TRBV6-2/TRBV6-3,-,TRBJ2-2,-,CASSSWGHSLYTGELFF,TGTGCCAGCAGTAGTTGGGGACATTCTCTCTACACCGGGGAGCTGTTTTTT
TRBV11-3,-,TRBJ1-2,-,CASSQDGVVGYTF,TGTGCCAGCAGTCAAGACGGGGTGGTGGGCTACACCTTC